The clone carrying this T cell receptor (beta chain) was seen just once. This specimen comes from a study of blood T cell repertoires in COVID-19. Study background: Collection of acute and convalescent COVID-19 samples took place in the United States, Italy and Spain. Sources were T cells, B-cell-depleted T cells, or PBMCs; the material itself was cDNA or gDNA.

CDR1 and CDR2 from the germline V gene are SEHNR and FQNEAQ (reference sequence). This CDR3 comprises 15 residues. V was trimmed by 5 bases and J by 0 bases, leaving 11 bases between them. As processed by the authors: Amplified reference gene primers provided the basis for estimating nucleated cell counts. The protocol was immunoSEQ multiplex PCR, while the TCRdb copy is restricted to in-frame clones and leaves out a portion. The D gene and trimming were derived from the DNA, and the V and J assignments and clone size from that table. In the table there are approximately 130,000 clones, roughly 86% of which are singletons.

The TCR sequence derives from a woman aged 45-65 years who had recovered from COVID-19. The sequenced sample consisted of peripheral blood. The chain joins TRBV7-9 to TRBJ1-5, with TRBD1 as a possible D gene (6 bases). The CDR3 region is CASSPGQPSNQPQHF. The CDR3 DNA reads as TGTGCCAGCAGCCCCGGACAGCCTAGCAATCAGCCCCAGCATTTT.